The rows below give T cell receptor beta chains drawn from one sample of a study of cytomegalovirus exposure and HLA in healthy donors. Only in-frame clones appear in the TCRdb table, and some are missing; sequencing was by immunoSEQ multiplex PCR. The sample yields about 180,000 clones, about four fifths seen once. Material: PBMCs. All receptors come from a woman between 50 and 59 years old in good health and CMV-seronegative. Each CDR3 is given with its conserved first and last residue. Each record gives: V gene, J gene, CDR3 protein.

v_call: TRBV2; j_call: TRBJ1-1; cdr3_aa: CASSRQGMVNTEAFF
v_call: TRBV6-5; j_call: TRBJ1-1; cdr3_aa: CASTDGGGGSEAFF
v_call: TRBV7-2; j_call: TRBJ2-1; cdr3_aa: CASSFARGRGYNEQFF
v_call: TRBV5-8; j_call: TRBJ2-7; cdr3_aa: CASTILGAGDSQYF
v_call: TRBV27; j_call: TRBJ1-2; cdr3_aa: CASSLSPDYYGYTF
v_call: TRBV5-1; j_call: TRBJ2-3; cdr3_aa: CASSSRTSGLADTQYF
v_call: TRBV10-3; j_call: TRBJ2-7; cdr3_aa: CAISWTSGSYEQYF
v_call: TRBV6-5; j_call: .; cdr3_aa: CASSYAAANEQYF
v_call: TRBV14; j_call: TRBJ2-3; cdr3_aa: CASSQASGSTQYF
v_call: TRBV28; j_call: TRBJ1-2; cdr3_aa: CASLGQGGFIGGYTF
v_call: TRBV7-2; j_call: TRBJ2-1; cdr3_aa: CASSPRTSGRFHNEQFF
v_call: TRBV11-1; j_call: TRBJ2-7; cdr3_aa: CASSLDRYFQYEQYF
v_call: TRBV28; j_call: TRBJ1-3; cdr3_aa: CASSLTAEGVMLGNTIYF
v_call: TRBV7-9; j_call: TRBJ2-5; cdr3_aa: CASSLFRDRGLSETQYF
v_call: TRBV27; j_call: TRBJ2-3; cdr3_aa: CASSLTGGFRDTQYF
v_call: TRBV18; j_call: TRBJ1-3; cdr3_aa: CASSPPGGHIYF
v_call: TRBV28; j_call: TRBJ1-1; cdr3_aa: CASSPLDRMNTEAFF
v_call: TRBV5-1; j_call: TRBJ2-3; cdr3_aa: CASSVNPGTSGTDTQYF
v_call: TRBV9; j_call: TRBJ2-3; cdr3_aa: CASSTPSAGTDTQYF
v_call: TRBV19; j_call: TRBJ1-1; cdr3_aa: CASSISGENTEAFF
v_call: TRBV30; j_call: TRBJ2-4; cdr3_aa: CAWSLRSGTGFSKNIQYF
v_call: TRBV7-9; j_call: TRBJ1-2; cdr3_aa: CASSPDRLYGYTF
v_call: TRBV28; j_call: TRBJ2-7; cdr3_aa: CASSPRAPPGSYEQYF
v_call: TRBV4-1; j_call: TRBJ1-6; cdr3_aa: CAIPPKSGGRIKGRYSPLHF
v_call: TRBV19; j_call: TRBJ1-1; cdr3_aa: CASSIRWGDTEAFF
v_call: TRBV5-4; j_call: TRBJ2-4; cdr3_aa: CASSSGTDKNIQYF
v_call: TRBV15; j_call: TRBJ2-5; cdr3_aa: CATSRPWEGETQYF
v_call: TRBV5-5; j_call: TRBJ1-1; cdr3_aa: CASSLTGGAWVSAEAFF
v_call: TRBV6-5; j_call: TRBJ2-4; cdr3_aa: CASSDQGGKNIQYF
v_call: TRBV19; j_call: TRBJ1-1; cdr3_aa: CATLGHGWTEAFF
v_call: TRBV5-1; j_call: TRBJ2-1; cdr3_aa: CASSLDISADRGHNEQFF
v_call: TRBV28; j_call: TRBJ2-4; cdr3_aa: CASKPPGRPATKNIQYF
v_call: TRBV5-8; j_call: TRBJ1-1; cdr3_aa: CASSTHRDRGRDTEAFF
v_call: TRBV7-2; j_call: TRBJ1-3; cdr3_aa: CASSFRQGAEGNTIYF
v_call: TRBV2; j_call: TRBJ1-5; cdr3_aa: CASSERVGAGQPQHF
v_call: TRBV19; j_call: TRBJ1-2; cdr3_aa: CASSIPESRGNYGYTF
v_call: TRBV27; j_call: TRBJ1-3; cdr3_aa: CASRLTGSGNTIYF